The 5 T cell receptor beta chains below all came from one sample that was sequenced in a study of blood T cell repertoires in COVID-19 (dated by TCRdb to 2018 to 2020). To prepare the library, the immunoSEQ multiplex PCR assay was applied. TCRdb obtained this table from immuneACCESS and retained in-frame rearrangements with V and J assigned. These tables miss some clones; where compared with another copy, unresolved V genes account for less than half of the shortfall, and the remainder is unexplained. Counted in this sample were some 190,000 clones; 89% of them appeared once. Around 2.3% of the sample comes from the top ten. The specimen sequenced was PBMCs or T cells enriched from blood (not recorded which). The receptors were sampled from a woman in her 40s with acute COVID-19.

The chain carries TRBV7-9 and TRBJ1-4; TRBD1 might be the D (6 bases). Trimming removed 5 bases from V and 7 bases from J, with 20 bases in between. Germline CDR1 reads SEHNR; CDR2 reads FQNEAQ (reference sequence). This CDR3 region has 16 residues. The CDR3 sequence: CASSHLPFRGAEKLFF. The CDR3 DNA sequence: TGTGCCAGCAGCCACCTCCCGTTCCGGGGGGCTGAAAAACTGTTTTTT. Based on the CDR3 plus reference TRBV7-9 and TRBJ1-4, the full variable domain is DTGVSQNPRHKITKRGQNVTFRCDPISEHNRLYWYRQTLGQGPEFLTYFQNEAQLEKSRLLSDRFSAERPKGSFSTLEIQRTEQGDSAMYLCASSHLPFRGAEKLFFGSGTQLSVL.

This clone was recorded once. The V gene is TRBV3-1 (or the pseudogene TRBV3-2), the J gene TRBJ1-2; D possibly corresponds to TRBD1 (6 bases). The CDR3 spans 17 residues. CDR1 and CDR2 from the germline V gene are LGHDT and YNNKEL (reference sequence). Trimming took off 1 base at V and 6 bases at J, with 21 bases between the two ends. The CDR3 loop reads CASSQAGRERGKDGYTF. The CDR3, as DNA: TGTGCCAGCAGCCAAGCGGGCAGGGAGAGGGGGAAGGATGGCTACACCTTC.

V gene TRBV6-6 combines with J gene TRBJ1-1; weak D call: TRBD1 (6 bases). Germline V gene data show CDR1 as MNHNY and CDR2 as SVGAGI (reference sequence). The ends were cut back, 6 bases at V and 6 bases at J, with 14 bases in the middle. There are 13 residues in the CDR3. CDR3 protein: CASSDTGTPEAFF. The CDR3 region has the DNA TGTGCCAGCAGCGACACCGGGACACCTGAAGCTTTCTTT.

The V gene is TRBV6-2 or TRBV6-3, the J gene TRBJ2-3; 9 nucleotides match TRBD2. The CDR3 runs to 16 residues. Germline CDR1 and CDR2: MNHEY and SVGEGT. Trimming removed 4 bases from V and 4 bases from J; junction bases left unmatched: 9. The CDR3 sequence: CASSSRSGSWADTQYF. CDR3 in DNA: TGTGCCAGCAGTTCCCGTAGCGGGAGTTGGGCAGATACGCAGTATTTT.

The chain carries TRBV4-2 and TRBJ2-2; 16 nucleotides align to TRBD2. Germline values: CDR1 LGHNA, CDR2 YNFKEQ. The CDR3 has 19 residues. V shed 4 bases, J shed 0 bases, and the junction held 5 bases outside the gene matches. This chain's CDR3 is CASSRGLAGGFANTGELFF. In nucleotides, the CDR3 is TGTGCCAGCAGCCGGGGACTAGCGGGGGGGTTCGCGAACACCGGGGAGCTGTTTTTT.